Listed below are T cell receptor beta chains from one sample, sequenced in a study of radiotherapy plus CTLA-4 blockade in lung cancer. TCRdb's table, derived via immunoSEQ multiplex PCR, lists solely in-frame clones and lacks some. The sample yields 90,000 or so clones, 86% seen once. The sequences come from peripheral blood, collected from a patient treated with radiotherapy plus ipilimumab. These receptors all come from a human donor with non-small cell lung cancer who had a partial response to radiotherapy plus ipilimumab. Both conserved end residues are part of each CDR3. A D gene is named only where the DNA matches it firmly. A clone size is listed for some rows: how often the clone was seen (once, few, many), or a class if it is expanded.

clone_size,j_call,v_call,d_call,cdr3_aa,cdr3_nt
.,TRBJ2-5,TRBV28,.,CASSFEGGGETQYF,TGTGCCAGCAGTTTTGAGGGAGGTGGGGAGACCCAGTACTTC
.,TRBJ1-1,TRBV6-6,TRBD1,CASSDGNRGQTEAFF,TGTGCCAGTAGCGATGGAAACAGGGGGCAGACTGAAGCTTTCTTT
.,TRBJ2-1,TRBV7-9,TRBD2,CASSPRGGGTYNEQFF,TGTGCCAGCAGCCCTAGGGGCGGGGGGACCTACAATGAGCAGTTCTTC
.,TRBJ2-1,TRBV4-3,.,CASSRRDNWGDEQLF,TGCGCCAGCAGCCGCCGAGACAATTGGGGGGATGAGCAGCTCTTC
once,TRBJ1-4,TRBV4-3,TRBD1,CASSLGQGNEKLFF,TGCGCCAGCAGCCTCGGACAGGGGAATGAAAAACTGTTTTTT
.,TRBJ2-5,TRBV2,.,CASSRREETQYF,TGTGCCAGCAGTCGCAGGGAAGAGACCCAGTACTTC
.,TRBJ2-5,TRBV5-1,.,CASSFTGEGETQYF,TGCGCCAGCAGCTTCACGGGAGAGGGAGAGACCCAGTACTTC
once,TRBJ2-1,TRBV28,TRBD2,CASSGTGLAGGLNEQFF,TGTGCCAGCAGCGGCACGGGACTAGCGGGAGGGCTCAATGAGCAGTTCTTC
.,TRBJ2-1,TRBV11-3,.,CASSPYTTQAPNEQFF,TGTGCCAGCAGCCCGTATACTACCCAAGCCCCCAATGAGCAGTTCTTC
.,TRBJ2-1,TRBV7-8,TRBD2,CASSFSGVSYNEQFF,TGTGCCAGCAGCTTTAGCGGGGTTTCCTACAATGAGCAGTTCTTC
.,TRBJ2-7,TRBV29-1,TRBD2,CSVGGPTSGTHEQYF,TGCAGCGTTGGTGGGCCGACTAGCGGCACGCACGAGCAGTACTTC
.,TRBJ2-2,TRBV5-1,TRBD1,CASSLAWDRGLSTGELFF,TGCGCCAGCAGCTTGGCCTGGGACAGGGGGTTGTCCACCGGGGAGCTGTTTTTT
.,TRBJ2-7,TRBV4-1,.,CASSQDLTGGVEQYF,TGCGCCAGCAGCCAAGATTTGACCGGGGGAGTCGAGCAGTACTTC
.,TRBJ2-3,TRBV27,.,CASSSLSDTQYF,TGTGCCAGCAGTTCTCTGTCAGATACGCAGTATTTT
.,TRBJ1-2,TRBV28,.,CASSPTSGTLDPRGYTF,TGTGCCAGCAGTCCTACGTCCGGGACACTTGACCCTAGGGGCTACACCTTC
few,TRBJ1-5,TRBV5-1,.,CASSLESIDRGQPQHF,TGCGCCAGCAGCTTGGAATCCATCGATAGAGGTCAGCCCCAGCATTTT
.,TRBJ2-3,TRBV7-2,TRBD2,CASSVLAGEVTQYF,TGTGCCAGCAGCGTACTAGCGGGAGAGGTTACGCAGTATTTT
.,TRBJ2-7,TRBV13,TRBD2,CASSYSGTGNYEQYF,TGTGCCAGCAGCTATAGCGGGACTGGGAACTACGAGCAGTACTTC
.,TRBJ1-1,TRBV28,.,CASTTGSSNTEAFF,TGTGCCAGCACTACAGGATCATCGAACACTGAAGCTTTCTTT
once,TRBJ2-1,TRBV14,TRBD2,CASSQFWTSGYNEQFF,TGTGCCAGCAGCCAATTCTGGACTAGCGGGTACAATGAGCAGTTCTTC
.,TRBJ2-1,TRBV9,TRBD2,CASSLNPGLAGASEQFF,TGTGCCAGCAGCTTAAACCCGGGACTAGCGGGAGCTAGTGAGCAGTTCTTC
few,TRBJ1-4,TRBV2,.,CASSETGYGGEKLFF,TGTGCCAGCAGTGAAACCGGGTACGGTGGGGAAAAACTGTTTTTT
.,TRBJ2-1,TRBV5-1,TRBD1,CASNRDRVDEQFF,TGCGCCAGCAACCGGGACAGGGTCGATGAGCAGTTCTTC
.,TRBJ2-1,TRBV27,.,CASSFGTGRGNNEQFF,TGTGCCAGCAGTTTCGGAACCGGCCGCGGTAACAATGAGCAGTTCTTC
.,TRBJ2-2,TRBV7-9,TRBD1,CAGDRGSSTGELFF,TGTGCCGGAGACAGGGGATCCAGCACCGGGGAGCTGTTTTTT
.,TRBJ2-3,TRBV9,.,CASSADERVAFADTQYF,TGTGCCAGCAGCGCCGACGAGCGGGTCGCGTTTGCAGATACGCAGTATTTT
.,TRBJ2-5,TRBV6-1,.,CAGTKSGVQETQYF,TGTGCCGGCACTAAATCGGGAGTTCAGGAGACCCAGTACTTC